The 23 T cell receptor beta chains given below trace back to one sample, sequenced in a study of tumor-infiltrating lymphocytes in primary liver carcinoma. It was from roughly 20-30 mg of unsorted bulk tissue that RNA and DNA were co-extracted. A primer matching the constant region was used to make TCR beta cDNA from 500 to 650 ng of total RNA. Researchers made the TCR beta libraries by running three nested multiplex PCR rounds with slightly modified ARM-PCR. Primers for the first two PCR rounds were TRBV1-TRBV30 forward primers and a C-beta reverse primer (about 9 cycles per round). TCRdb re-analysed the multiplex PCR reads in MiXCR, keeping a single row per CDR3 protein. The sample has 24,000 or so distinct CDR3 sequences, approximately 77% seen once; the top ten hold more than 30%. Specimen: liver tumor tissue from sampling region 5. Subset here: tumor region T5, tumor centre. The receptor set was obtained from a woman aged 25 to 39 with primary liver carcinoma and hepatitis B virus infection.

DNA of the CDR3: TGTGCCAGCAGCTTGGACGGCGCGGGAGCTCAAGAGACCCAGTACTTC. It yields the protein CASSLDGAGAQETQYF. The chain is built from TRBV5-4 and TRBJ2-5, with 7 bases aligning to TRBD2. There are 16 residues in the CDR3. Germline values: CDR1 SGHNT, CDR2 YYREEE (reference sequence). The V segment lost 0 bases and the J segment 2 bases; nucleotides outside the gene matches: 7.

As concerns this clonotype: Just one base apart from a much larger clone, this may be a read error. The rearrangement links TRBV2 to TRBJ2-1; unclear D gene. The CDR3 covers 14 residues. The germline V gene has CDR1 SNHLY and CDR2 FYNNEI. For the CDR3, the DNA is TGTGTCAGCAAACAAGACTCAAATTACAATGAGCAGTCCTTC. Encoded protein: CVSKQDSNYNEQSF.

This clonotype appeared once. The germline gene is not matched at one end of the junction; a read error may be the cause. V usage is TRBV12-3 or TRBV12-4 and J usage is TRBJ1-2; D might be TRBD1 (6 bases). There are 14 residues in the CDR3. Here the CDR3 reads CASILSVGGYGYTF. The CDR3 nucleotides read TGCGCCAGCATTTTATCCGTAGGGGGCTATGGCTACACCTTC.

The chain joins TRBV6-6 to TRBJ1-5; 12 positions agree with TRBD1. This CDR3 is 15 amino acids long. Germline loops: CDR1 MNHNY, CDR2 SVGAGI (reference sequence). Written as DNA, the CDR3 is TGTGACAGTAGTTACGGGACAGGGGGCATTCAGCCCCAGCATTTT. This encodes CDSSYGTGGIQPQHF.

By sample fraction, this clonotype is medium-sized (0.01 to 0.1%). The chain has TRBV4-2 and TRBJ1-3; 8 positions agree with TRBD1. Germline assignment: CDR1 LGHNA and CDR2 YNFKEQ. The CDR3 spans 14 residues. The ends lost 1 base at V and 4 bases at J; junction bases unmatched: 0. CDR3 in DNA: TGTGCCAGCAGCCAAGGACAGGGGGGAAACACCATATATTTT. Its translation is CASSQGQGGNTIYF.

This clonotype came up a few times. One end of the junction does not line up with germline, which may come from a read error. This chain joins TRBV7-2 and TRBJ2-1; 11 positions agree with TRBD2. CDR1 is SGHTA, CDR2 FQGNSA, per germline. The CDR3 runs to 15 residues. CDR3 in amino acids: CASNLTSGRHNEQFF. For the CDR3, the DNA is TGTGCCAGCAACTTAACTAGCGGGAGACACAATGAGCAGTTCTTC.

The chain has TRBV11-2 and TRBJ2-3, with a tentative D call TRBD1 (6 bases). Germline lookup yields CDR1 SGHAT and CDR2 FQNNGV. This CDR3 region has 16 residues. The CDR3: CGSSRTQQGRGDTQYF. For the CDR3, the DNA is TGTGGCAGTAGCCGGACGCAACAGGGAAGGGGAGATACGCAGTATTTT.

This clonotype was recorded a few times. A much larger clone sits a single nucleotide away, making a read error possible. The chain uses TRBV29-1 and TRBJ2-1; possible D gene TRBD2, 6 bases. Germline V lookup: CDR1 SQVTM, CDR2 ANQGSEA. CDR3 length equals 10 residues. This chain's CDR3 is CSVLLREQLF. The CDR3 nucleotides are TGCAGCGTTCTTCTTCGGGAGCAACTCTTC.

By share, this clonotype ranks as medium-sized. Written as DNA, the CDR3 is TGCGCCAGCAGCCAAGGCCCCCCCCGGGAGACTAATTCACCCCTCCACTTT. Its protein is CASSQGPPRETNSPLHF. V gene TRBV4-1 combines with J gene TRBJ1-6; D unclear. CDR3 size: 17 residues. CDR1 is MGHRA and CDR2 is YSYEKL in the germline V gene. Between the trimmed V and J ends, which lost 1 base and 6 bases, there was a span of 16 bases.

Comment on this clonotype: One junction end does not reproduce the germline sequence, and a read error may be involved. The rearrangement joins TRBV7-8 to TRBJ2-7; 11 bases map to TRBD2. Germline loops: CDR1 SGHVS, CDR2 FQNEAQ. The CDR3 contains 15 residues. CDR3 in DNA: TGTGTCAGCAGCTTCCGACTAGCGGGATCTACCGAGCAGTACTTC. Encoded protein: CVSSFRLAGSTEQYF.

This clonotype was seen a handful of times. J is TRBJ1-1 and V is TRBV11-3; 8 bases align to TRBD1. This CDR3 has 14 amino acids. J gave up 4 bases and V 0 bases, and 1 base lay outside the gene matches. Germline V gene lookup returns CDR1 SGHNT and CDR2 YENEEA. CDR3 loop: CASSLETGGTEAFF. CDR3 DNA: TGTGCCAGCAGCTTAGAAACAGGGGGCACTGAAGCTTTCTTT.

As regards this clonotype: Mismatch with germline at one junction end may stem from a read error. The V gene is TRBV4-3, the J gene TRBJ2-1, with D possibly being TRBD1 (5 bases). This CDR3 region has 15 residues. Germline CDR1 is LGHNA and CDR2 is YSLEER. CDR3 nucleotides: TGCGTCAGCAGCCTAGAGGCAGGGCAAGGCCATGAGCAGTTCTTC. Translated, it gives CVSSLEAGQGHEQFF.

Points on this clonotype: Because it lacks the conserved phenylalanine or tryptophan at the end, this CDR3 is likely a read error. The chain links TRBV4-3 to TRBJ2-7; tentative D call: TRBD1 (6 bases). Trimming removed 3 bases at V and 1 base at J, with 13 bases between. This CDR3 comprises 15 residues. CDR1 and CDR2 (germline): LGHNA, YSLEER. The CDR3 here is CASSQLQDSSYEQYL. The CDR3 DNA sequence: TGCGCCAGCAGCCAGCTACAGGACAGTTCCTACGAGCAGTACCTA.

Details on this clonotype: A read error may account for a junction end that differs from germline. The genes are TRBV6-5 and TRBJ1-5; no clear D gene. From germline, CDR1 is MNHEY and CDR2 SVGAGI. The CDR3 is 13 amino acids. The CDR3, as DNA: TGCGCCAGCGTGAATGGGGTCCGTCAGCCCCAGCATTTT. Translated, it gives CASVNGVRQPQHF.

The chain joins TRBV10-1 to TRBJ1-1; no reliable D call. The CDR3 sequence is 13 residues long. Deletions cut 2 bases from V and 9 bases from J, with 13 bases between. The germline V gene encodes CDR1 WNHNN and CDR2 SYGVQD (reference sequence). CDR3: CASSEASREKAFF. CDR3 in DNA: TGCGCCAGCAGTGAGGCAAGCCGAGAGAAAGCTTTCTTT.

With respect to this clonotype: Lacking the conserved final phenylalanine or tryptophan, this CDR3 likely reflects a read error. The V gene is TRBV4-2, the J gene TRBJ2-1; a weak D match, TRBD2 (7 bases). This CDR3 comprises 15 residues. Germline CDR1 reads LGHNA; CDR2 reads YNFKEQ. V gave up 6 bases and J gave up 8 bases, with 20 bases separating them. In nucleotides, the CDR3 is TGTGCCAGCAGTCAAAGAATAGGGGGGGGAGATGAGCAGTTCCTC. Amino acid sequence: CASSQRIGGGDEQFL.

This chain joins TRBV11-3 and TRBJ2-5; possible D gene TRBD2, 6 bases. The V gene lost 6 bases and the J gene lost 2 bases, with 25 bases spanning the gap. The CDR3 extends over 18 amino acids. Germline V gives CDR1 SGHNT, CDR2 YENEEA. The CDR3 loop reads CASSLGGSSQGVQETQYF. The DNA of the CDR3 is TGTGCCAGCAGTCTGGGGGGTTCTAGCCAGGGTGTGCAAGAGACCCAGTACTTC.

To note about this clonotype: Compared with germline, one end of the junction differs, possibly owing to a read error. V usage is TRBV6-5 and J usage is TRBJ2-2; perhaps TRBD1 as D (6 bases). Germline-derived CDR1 and CDR2 are MNHEY and SVGAGI. The CDR3 is made up of 15 amino acids. The CDR3, as DNA: TGCGCCAGCAGTACGCGCACAGGGTTCACCGGGGAGCTGTTTTTT. Protein product: CASSTRTGFTGELFF.

This clonotype appeared many times. V usage is TRBV18 and J usage is TRBJ2-5; TRBD1 matches 7 bases. Looked up from germline, CDR1 is KGHSH and CDR2 is LQKENI. The CDR3 totals 15 residues. V was pared by 3 bases and J by 5 bases, with 9 bases of the junction left unmatched. Here the CDR3 DNA reads TGTGCCAGCTCACCTCAGACAGGGAAGTCCGAGACCCAGTACTTC. Translated: CASSPQTGKSETQYF.

As regards this clonotype: The junction does not match germline at one end; this may be a read error. The chain carries TRBV28 and TRBJ2-3; possible D gene TRBD1, 5 bases. This CDR3 is 17 amino acids long. Germline V lookup: CDR1 MDHEN, CDR2 SYDVKM. The chain's CDR3 is CASSFDSMMWGTDTQYF. CDR3 coding DNA: TGTGCCAGCAGTTTCGACAGTATGATGTGGGGCACAGATACGCAATATTTT. The variable domain in full, with the rest retrieved from reference TRBV28 and TRBJ2-3, is DVKVTQSSRYLVKRTGEKVFLECVQDMDHENMFWYRQDPGLGLRLIYFSYDVKMKEKGDIPEGYSVSREKKERFSLILESASTNQTSMYLCASSFDSMMWGTDTQYFGPGTRLTVL.

For this clonotype: The junction differs from germline at one of its ends, possibly a read error. The chain recombines TRBV4-3 with TRBJ2-5, with D possibly matching TRBD2 (5 bases). CDR3 length: 14 residues. Germline values: CDR1 LGHNA, CDR2 YSLEER. The CDR3 DNA reads TGCACCAGCAGTCTGACGAGGAGGCAAGAGACCCAGTACTTT. Amino acids: CTSSLTRRQETQYF.

Worth noting for this clonotype: One junction end does not reproduce the germline sequence, and a read error may be involved. This rearrangement joins TRBV29-1 to TRBJ2-1; D call uncertain. Germline CDR1 SQVTM, CDR2 ANQGSEA. CDR3 length: 15 amino acids. The CDR3 DNA reads TGCAGTGTACATTCCGGGCTACACAACTACAGTGAGCAGTTCTTC. It encodes CSVHSGLHNYSEQFF.

V is TRBV4-3 and J is TRBJ2-7; tentative D call: TRBD1 (6 bases). This CDR3 comprises 15 residues. Deletions cut 0 bases from V and 7 bases from J, with 16 bases between. Germline V gene data show CDR1 as LGHNA and CDR2 as YSLEER. The DNA of the CDR3 is TGCGCCAGCAGCCAAGATCCTTGCACAGGGCGGGAGCAGTACTTC. Residues: CASSQDPCTGREQYF.